A selection of T cell receptor beta chains follows, all from one sample in a study of T-cell memory formation after mild COVID-19. TCRdb redid the calling of the 5' RACE reads with MiXCR, one entry per CDR3 protein. The data show 350,000 to 450,000 distinct CDR3 sequences, approximately 24% seen once. The sequenced sample was PBMCs or a T cell subset sorted from them (not recorded which). The receptors originated from an adult woman who had mild COVID-19 (a few samples of this study predate the infection). Cell type and time point are not known. The CDR3 runs from the conserved cysteine through the conserved F or W. D genes are given only for firm matches. Clone size is not always given. Where it is, it says once, few, many or a class for expanded clones.

d_call clone_size j_call v_call cdr3_nt cdr3_aa
. . TRBJ2-7 TRBV6-2/TRBV6-3 TGTGCCAGCAGTTACGGTCGGCCCCCGAGCGCCTACGAGCAGTACTTC CASSYGRPPSAYEQYF
. few TRBJ1-4 TRBV5-1 TGCGCCAGCAGCTTGGGGCCCGGGACCTCAACTAATGAAAAACTGTTTTTT CASSLGPGTSTNEKLFF
TRBD1 . TRBJ2-7 TRBV7-2 TGTGCCAGCAGCCCCCTCCGGGACAGGGATTACGAGCAGTACTTC CASSPLRDRDYEQYF
. . TRBJ1-1 TRBV27 TGTGCCAGCGGTCTGCAGGGTGGAGCTTTCTTT CASGLQGGAFF
. few TRBJ2-1 TRBV11-3 TGTGCCAGCAGCTCCGGGGTGGGCTCCTACAATGAGCAGTTCTTC CASSSGVGSYNEQFF
. few TRBJ2-7 TRBV5-1 TGCGCCAGCAGCCATGGACAGATTTCCCACTCCTACGAGCAGTACTTC CASSHGQISHSYEQYF
. few TRBJ1-1 TRBV12-3/TRBV12-4 TGTGCCAGCAGCCAGACAGGAAGTGAAGCTTTCTTT CASSQTGSEAFF
. . TRBJ1-1 TRBV10-3 TGTGCCATCGGGGGGCGGCTGGAAGGTGAAGCTTTCTTT CAIGGRLEGEAFF
. few TRBJ2-5 TRBV7-9 TGTGCCAGCACCCGGGGCTCCGAGACCCAGTACTTC CASTRGSETQYF
TRBD2 few TRBJ2-3 TRBV7-9 TGTGCCAGCAGCGCCGGACTAGCAGAGAGCACAGATACGCAGTATTTT CASSAGLAESTDTQYF
. many TRBJ2-7 TRBV5-1 TGCGCCAGCAGCTTGCACAGCTCCTACGAGCAGTACTTC CASSLHSSYEQYF
. . TRBJ2-1 TRBV7-9 TGTGCCAGCAGCACCGGACAGTACAATGAGCAGTTCTTC CASSTGQYNEQFF
TRBD2 once TRBJ2-7 TRBV5-1 TGCGCCAGCAGCTCGACTAGCGGGGGGGCCTACGAGCAGTACTTC CASSSTSGGAYEQYF
. few TRBJ2-1 TRBV7-9 TGTGCCAGCTCGGAAAAGGGAAGCTCCTACAATGAGCAGTTCTTC CASSEKGSSYNEQFF
. few TRBJ2-3 TRBV7-9 TGTGCCAGCAGCCAAGGACTAATTGAATCTTCTCCGCAGTATTTT CASSQGLIESSPQYF
. . TRBJ2-5 TRBV20-1 TGCAGTGCTGGTGGAACCCGAGGCCGCCAAGAGACCCAGTACTTC CSAGGTRGRQETQYF
. few TRBJ2-3 TRBV7-2 TGTGCCAGCAGCCGGCCGGGGGTATTAACAGATACGCAGTATTTT CASSRPGVLTDTQYF
. . TRBJ1-4 TRBV10-3 TGTGCCATCAGTCCGGGGAGGGAACGGGAAAAACTGTTTTTT CAISPGREREKLFF
TRBD2 . TRBJ2-7 TRBV20-1 TGCAGTGCCTACTACACTAGCGGGAGGGCCGAGCAGTACTTC CSAYYTSGRAEQYF
. . TRBJ2-7 TRBV2 TGTGCCAGCAAAGAGAGAGTCCTGGGGGAGCAGTACTTC CASKERVLGEQYF
TRBD2 many TRBJ2-7 TRBV6-1 TGTGCCAGCACGGTTGAGGCGGGGGGTTACGAGCAGTACTTC CASTVEAGGYEQYF
TRBD1 few TRBJ2-5 TRBV29-1 TGCAGCGTTGCAGGGGGTACAGTCCAAGAGACCCAGTACTTC CSVAGGTVQETQYF
TRBD2 few TRBJ2-7 TRBV6-5 TGTGCCAGCAAGACCGGGGGGGAGCAGTACTTC CASKTGGEQYF
TRBD1 . TRBJ2-6 TRBV7-9 TGTGCCAGCAGCCAACAGGGGGCTGGGGCCAACGTCCTGACTTTC CASSQQGAGANVLTF
. . TRBJ2-1 TRBV14 TGTGCCAGCAGCCAGGGGGCTCTCTCCTACAATGAGCAGTTCTTC CASSQGALSYNEQFF
TRBD1 . TRBJ2-5 TRBV2 TGTGCCAGCAGGAGGTGGGGACAGGGTTCAGAGACCCAGTACTTC CASRRWGQGSETQYF
. . TRBJ2-7 TRBV7-8 TGTGCCAGCAGCCCTAGGGGACACGAGCAGTACTTC CASSPRGHEQYF
TRBD2 many TRBJ2-5 TRBV4-1 TGCGCCAGCAGCCAAGGCCAGCGGGGGTACCAAGAGACCCAGTACTTC CASSQGQRGYQETQYF
. few TRBJ2-2 TRBV7-9 TGTGCCAGCAGCTTAGGACAGGACACCGGGGAGCTGTTTTTT CASSLGQDTGELFF
TRBD1 . TRBJ2-2 TRBV24-1 TGTGCCACCAGTGATGCGGGACAGGCCTTCACCGGGGAGCTGTTTTTT CATSDAGQAFTGELFF
. . TRBJ2-1 TRBV5-5 TGTGCCAGCAGGTTATCGGTGGGGCAGCCAGCCTACAATGAGCAGTTCTTC CASRLSVGQPAYNEQFF